Each of the 6 T cell receptor beta chains below was sequenced from the same sample in a study of regulatory T cells in long-lasting Graves disease. Through Arm-PCR of CDR3 regions and iRepertoire HTBI primers, TCR beta libraries were built. TCRdb reanalysed the multiplex PCR reads using MiXCR and keeps one entry per CDR3 protein. The table lists around 470,000 distinct CDR3 sequences, roughly 15% of them singletons. As to time point: newly diagnosed GD, antithyroid drugs for less than 3 months. The TCR library was prepared using RNA isolated from PBMCs. The same sample was also used in a study of T cells in Graves' hyperthyroidism and ophthalmopathy.

The sequencing used peripheral blood mononuclear cells (PBMCs), collected at new diagnosis, from a patient treated with antithyroid drugs. These receptors all come from a woman aged 45-59 years with Graves disease.

This clonotype was counted a few times. The chain links TRBV15 to TRBJ2-5, with D perhaps TRBD1 or TRBD2 (5 bases each). The length of the CDR3 is 16 residues. Trimming pared 0 bases from V and 4 bases from J, leaving 15 bases between. Germline V gene data show CDR1 as LNHNV and CDR2 as YYDKDF (reference sequence). DNA of the CDR3: TGTGCCACCAGCAGAGATTATGAGGGACGGGGAGAGACCCAGTACTTC. This encodes CATSRDYEGRGETQYF. Variable domain in full (rest from reference TRBV15 and TRBJ2-5): DAMVIQNPRYQVTQFGKPVTLSCSQTLNHNVMYWYQQKSSQAPKLLFHYYDKDFNNEADTPDNFQSRRPNTSFCFLDIRSPGLGDTAMYLCATSRDYEGRGETQYFGPGTRLLVL.

Regarding this clonotype: This may come from a read error, since a much larger clone is one base off. No conserved phenylalanine or tryptophan is present at the end of the CDR3, so a read error is the likely explanation. The rearrangement uses TRBV7-2 and TRBJ2-1; D gene uncertain. CDR3 size: 14 residues. The V gene lost 1 base and the J gene lost 7 bases, with 11 bases spanning the gap. Per the germline V gene, CDR1 is SGHTA and CDR2 is FQGNSA. CDR3 nucleotides: TGTGCCAGCAGCTTAGTTCTGGTGGCGAATGAGCAGTTCTTA. Its protein product is CASSLVLVANEQFL.

This clonotype was picked up a small number of times. The chain carries TRBV5-6 and TRBJ2-2; the match to TRBD2 covers 10 bases. Per the germline V gene, CDR1 is SGHDT and CDR2 is YYEEEE. The CDR3 extends over 15 amino acids. V trimming: 4 bases; J trimming: 4 bases; junction bases outside the gene matches: 4. The CDR3 spells CASSTGLAPTGELFF. As DNA, the CDR3 is TGTGCCAGCAGCACGGGACTAGCGCCCACCGGGGAGCTGTTTTTT.

This clonotype was seen only a few times. A read error may explain this, as a much larger clone is one base away. This chain joins TRBV7-9 and TRBJ2-3; TRBD2 is a possible D gene (5 bases). V lost 1 base and J 3 bases, leaving 14 bases between the germline ends. CDR1 and CDR2 (germline): SEHNR, FQNEAQ (reference sequence). The CDR3 is made up of 16 amino acids. In DNA, the CDR3 is TGTGCCAGCAGCTTAGGCTTAGCGAATGGGACAGATACGCAGTATTTT. Protein: CASSLGLANGTDTQYF.

This clonotype was seen more than once but under ten times. The CDR3 protein is CASSPEVGTGPDTQYF. DNA of the CDR3: TGTGCCAGCAGTCCCGAGGTGGGGACAGGACCAGATACGCAGTATTTT. The chain is built from TRBV7-3 and TRBJ2-3; 8 positions agree with TRBD1. Trimming took 6 bases from V and 4 from J; bases not matched to a gene: 12. The V gene's germline CDR1 is SGHTA and CDR2 FQGTGA. This CDR3 region has 16 residues.

This clonotype has ten or more counts. The chain combines TRBV7-8 with TRBJ1-2; D remains unclear. Germline CDR1 SGHVS, CDR2 FQNEAQ. The CDR3 has 14 residues. Trimming shortened V by 3 bases and J by 4 bases, and 12 bases separated the two germline ends. The CDR3 region is CASSFEGAIYGYTF. As DNA, the CDR3 is TGTGCCAGCAGCTTTGAAGGCGCGATCTATGGCTACACCTTC.